The 2 T cell receptor beta chains in this list originate from one sample, sequenced in a study of T cell repertoires in cytomegalovirus infection (dated by TCRdb to the late 2010s). Sequencing instrument: Illumina HiSeq 1500. TCRdb ran its own pipeline on the public reads, namely fastp trimming at Q25 and MiXCR clone calling, and kept in-frame beta chains. Entries that share a CDR3 protein sequence are merged under the most common genes and DNA. Present in this sample are roughly 720,000 distinct CDR3 sequences, 35% of which were seen just once. Jointly, the top ten make up under 3.5% of the sample. Sequencing was done on a sample of PBMCs. Receptor source: a human donor in good health (CMV status not recorded). Some clones in this sample may be carry-over from other donors' samples.

This clonotype has a handful of counts. This chain joins TRBV4-1 and TRBJ1-5; unclear D gene. With 0 bases removed from V and 3 bases from J, the gap between germline ends came to 12 bases. CDR1 is MGHRA, CDR2 YSYEKL, per germline. The CDR3 consists of 16 residues. The chain's CDR3 is CASSQDGQVYNQPQHF. The CDR3 DNA follows: TGCGCCAGCAGCCAAGATGGGCAGGTCTACAATCAGCCCCAGCATTTT.

This clonotype came up a few times. The J gene is TRBJ1-1, the V gene TRBV7-2; D gene ambiguous. There are 14 residues in the CDR3. The V and J ends lost 1 base and 5 bases respectively, with 11 bases between them. CDR1 is SGHTA and CDR2 is FQGNSA in the germline V gene. CDR3 protein: CASSLDSYVTEAFF. In DNA form, the CDR3 reads TGTGCCAGCAGCTTAGACAGCTATGTGACTGAAGCTTTCTTT.